Here is one T cell receptor beta chain with its context. TCRdb keeps only in-frame clones here, not all; method: immunoSEQ multiplex PCR. This table has about 140,000 clones, roughly 89% appearing once. The sample belongs to a study of control samples from healthy donors and cancer patients. The germline V gene has CDR1 LGHNA and CDR2 YSLEER. The CDR3 runs 16 residues. V was clipped by 4 bases and J by 8 bases; unmatched bases: 13. The source of this sequence is a young man in good health. This sequence joins TRBV4-3 and TRBJ1-2; 10 nucleotides agree with TRBD1. Sequences were obtained from blood. CDR3 nucleotides: TGCGCCAGCAGCCGCGATTTAACCGGGACAGGGGACGGCTACACCTTC. It is translated as CASSRDLTGTGDGYTF.